The next 7 T cell receptor beta chains were all read from a single sample in a study of T cell repertoires in cytomegalovirus infection. Using its own MiXCR run on the reads, TCRdb lists one record per CDR3 protein. The data hold more than 500,000 distinct CDR3 sequences, with about 15% observed a single time. The source material was CD8+ T cells from PBMCs. The receptors derive from a human donor in good health (CMV status not recorded). Some clones in this sample may be carry-over from other donors' samples.

This clonotype showed up many times. The chain has TRBV12-3 or TRBV12-4 and TRBJ2-7, with TRBD1 identical over 7 bases. This CDR3 has 14 amino acids. Losses at the gene ends were 3 bases for V and 3 bases for J; bases not matched to a gene: 5. The CDR3 DNA follows: TGTGCCAGCAGTTTTGGGACAGTGAACTACGAGCAGTACTTC. The encoded protein is CASSFGTVNYEQYF.

This clonotype showed up just a few times. The J gene is TRBJ2-2, the V gene TRBV6-5; D gene ambiguous. Germline CDR1 and CDR2: MNHEY and SVGAGI. Between the trimmed V and J ends, which lost 7 bases and 7 bases, there was a span of 16 bases. The CDR3 spans 14 residues. The CDR3 is CASTLGRPNGELFF. The CDR3, as DNA: TGTGCCAGCACCCTAGGACGGCCGAACGGGGAGCTGTTTTTT.

The chain recombines TRBV4-1 with TRBJ2-1; D not resolved. The CDR3 has 13 residues. Germline values: CDR1 MGHRA, CDR2 YSYEKL. V lost 0 bases and J lost 10, with 10 bases in between. The CDR3 sequence: CASSQENRAEQFF. The CDR3 DNA reads as TGCGCCAGCAGCCAAGAGAACCGCGCGGAGCAGTTCTTC.

This rearrangement joins TRBV13 to TRBJ1-1; 10 nucleotides match TRBD1. CDR3 size: 17 residues. CDR1 is PRHDT, CDR2 FYEKMQ, per germline (reference sequence). V was clipped by 5 bases and J by 1 base; unmatched bases: 10. The CDR3: CASSPAGQGTRNTEAFF. CDR3 nucleotide sequence: TGTGCCAGCAGCCCAGCGGGACAGGGGACCAGGAACACTGAAGCTTTCTTT.

The table lists this clonotype with a few counts. The chain recombines TRBV5-6 with TRBJ2-3; D gene unclear. V gave up 5 bases and J gave up 2 bases, with 6 bases separating them. This CDR3 is 12 amino acids long. Germline CDR1 is SGHDT and CDR2 is YYEEEE. The CDR3 is CASRRLTDTQYF. CDR3 DNA: TGTGCCAGCAGACGGCTCACAGATACGCAGTATTTT.

This clonotype was observed many times. The chain links TRBV19 to TRBJ2-1; maybe TRBD2 (5 bases). Per the germline V gene, CDR1 is LNHDA and CDR2 is SQIVND (reference sequence). This CDR3 has 14 residues. Trimming stripped 8 bases from V and 4 bases from J, with 15 bases between. The CDR3 DNA reads as TGTGCCAGTGCCACTAGAAACATATACAATGAGCAGTTCTTC. Its translation: CASATRNIYNEQFF.

A single count supports this clonotype. Likely a read error: the CDR3 ends without its conserved phenylalanine or tryptophan. The DNA is left out, because the CDR3 cannot be placed on it with certainty; the CDR3 is given as TCRdb lists it. The CDR3 region is CASSLAENEQLL. The chain uses TRBV7-9 and TRBJ2-1. Looked up from germline, CDR1 is SEHNR and CDR2 is FQNEAQ (reference sequence). The CDR3 extends over 12 residues, inclusive of both ends.